This T cell receptor beta chain is drawn from a study of post-analysis software for immune sequencing data. Broader study findings: Comparison with controls showed significantly lower normalized Chao1 diversity in multiple sclerosis patients.

Included in the TCR beta cDNA libraries were unique molecular identifiers. TCRdb processed the PCR reads anew with MiXCR; each CDR3 protein has one entry. This table has about 770,000 distinct CDR3 sequences, around 42% appearing once. This clonotype was found a few times. Its antigen is not known. Sequenced material: blood. The TCR sequence derives from a girl between 5 and 17 years old with multiple sclerosis.

CDR3 protein: CSARVHRDRGLGNYGYTF. In DNA, the CDR3 is TGCAGTGCTAGAGTTCACCGGGACAGGGGGCTGGGCAACTATGGCTACACCTTC. The rearrangement uses TRBV20-1 and TRBJ1-2; TRBD1 matches 12 bases. The CDR3 totals 18 residues. CDR1 is DFQATT, CDR2 SNEGSKA, per germline (reference sequence). V dropped 1 base and J dropped 2; count of bases not matched to a gene: 11.